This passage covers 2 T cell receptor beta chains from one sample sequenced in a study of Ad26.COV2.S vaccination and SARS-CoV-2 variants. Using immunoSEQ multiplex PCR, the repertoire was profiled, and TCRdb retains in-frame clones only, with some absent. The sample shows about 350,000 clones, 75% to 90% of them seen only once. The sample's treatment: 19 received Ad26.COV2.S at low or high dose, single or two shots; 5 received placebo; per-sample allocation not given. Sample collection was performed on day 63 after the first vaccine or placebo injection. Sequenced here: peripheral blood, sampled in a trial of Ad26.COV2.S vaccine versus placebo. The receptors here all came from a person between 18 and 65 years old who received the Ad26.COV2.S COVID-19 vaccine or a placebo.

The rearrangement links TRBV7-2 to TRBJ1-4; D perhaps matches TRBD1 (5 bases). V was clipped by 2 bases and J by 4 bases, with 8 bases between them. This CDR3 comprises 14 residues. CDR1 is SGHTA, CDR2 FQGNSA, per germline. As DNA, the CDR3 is TGTGCCAGCAGCTTAAACAGGAATAATGAAAAACTGTTTTTT. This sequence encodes CASSLNRNNEKLFF.

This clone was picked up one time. CDR3 in amino acids: CASSLTGLLYGYTF. Here the CDR3 DNA reads TGTGCCAGCAGTTTGACAGGACTTCTCTATGGCTACACCTTC. V usage is TRBV6-5 and J usage is TRBJ1-2, with D possibly TRBD1 on 6 matching bases. The CDR3 runs 14 residues. Germline CDR1 MNHEY, CDR2 SVGAGI. With 4 bases removed from V and 4 bases from J, the gap between germline ends came to 13 bases.